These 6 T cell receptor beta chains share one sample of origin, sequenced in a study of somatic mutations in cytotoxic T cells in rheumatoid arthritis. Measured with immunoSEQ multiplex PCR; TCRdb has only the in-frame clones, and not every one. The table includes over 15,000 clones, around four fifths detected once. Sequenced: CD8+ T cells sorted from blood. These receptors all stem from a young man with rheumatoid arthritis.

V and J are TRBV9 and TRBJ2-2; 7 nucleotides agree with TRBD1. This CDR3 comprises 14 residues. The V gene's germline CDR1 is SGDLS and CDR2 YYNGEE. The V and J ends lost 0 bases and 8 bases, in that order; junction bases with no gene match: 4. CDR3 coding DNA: TGTGCCAGCAGCGTAGAAGGGGGCGTGGGGGAGCTGTTTTTT. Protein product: CASSVEGGVGELFF.

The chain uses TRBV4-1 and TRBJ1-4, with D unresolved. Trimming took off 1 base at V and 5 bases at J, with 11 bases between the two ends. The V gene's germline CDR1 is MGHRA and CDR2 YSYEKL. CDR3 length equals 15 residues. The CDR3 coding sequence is TGCGCCAGCAGCCAAGTCTACTTTAAGAATGAAAAACTGTTTTTT. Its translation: CASSQVYFKNEKLFF.

The CDR3 loop is CAISFGLERNNEQFF. CDR3 DNA sequence: TGTGCCATCAGTTTTGGGTTGGAGCGAAACAATGAGCAGTTCTTC. The gene calls are TRBV10-3 and TRBJ2-1, with D hard to call. The CDR3 runs 15 residues. Per the germline V gene, CDR1 is ENHRY and CDR2 is SYGVKD. V was cut by 5 bases and J by 5 bases, with 16 bases left in between.

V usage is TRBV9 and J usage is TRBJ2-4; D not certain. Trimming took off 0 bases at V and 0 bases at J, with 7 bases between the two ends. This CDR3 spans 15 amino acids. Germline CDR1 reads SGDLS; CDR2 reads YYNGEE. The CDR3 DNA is TGTGCCAGCAGCGTAGAGGGTGGAGCCAAAAACATTCAGTACTTC. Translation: CASSVEGGAKNIQYF.

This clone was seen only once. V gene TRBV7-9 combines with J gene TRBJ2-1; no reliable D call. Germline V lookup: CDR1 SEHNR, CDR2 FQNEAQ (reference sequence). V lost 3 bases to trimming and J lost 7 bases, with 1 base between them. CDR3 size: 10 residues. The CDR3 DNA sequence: TGTGCCAGCAGCTTTAATGAGCAGTTCTTC. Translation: CASSFNEQFF.

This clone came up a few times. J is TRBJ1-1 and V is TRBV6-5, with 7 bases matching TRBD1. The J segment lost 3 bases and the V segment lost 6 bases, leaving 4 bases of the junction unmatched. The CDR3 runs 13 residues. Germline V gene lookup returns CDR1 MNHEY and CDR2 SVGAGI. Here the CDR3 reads CASSPGGYTEAFF. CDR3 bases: TGTGCCAGCAGCCCAGGGGGATACACTGAAGCTTTCTTT.